This is a list of T cell receptor beta chains from one sample in a study of siplizumab effects on memory and regulatory T cells. This table comes from immunoSEQ multiplex PCR, and its TCRdb copy is limited to in-frame clones, with some not included. This table has over 100,000 clones, roughly 94% appearing once. Sequenced input: Tregs sorted from blood. The receptor source for this set is a human donor in good health. The CDR3 runs from the conserved cysteine through the conserved F or W. Fields, in order: CDR3 DNA, CDR3 protein, J gene, V gene, CDR3 length, clone size, D gene. A D gene is named only where the DNA matches it firmly. For some rows the clone size is stated as once, few or many, or as a class when expanded; others skip it.

cdr3_nt: TGTGCCAGCAGTACAGGAATAGAGACCCAGTACTTC
cdr3_aa: CASSTGIETQYF
j_call: TRBJ2-5
v_call: TRBV6-5
cdr3_length: 12
clone_size: .
d_call: .

cdr3_nt: TGTGCCAGCAGGTTGCTTATGGACAGGGACTATGGCTACACCTTC
cdr3_aa: CASRLLMDRDYGYTF
j_call: TRBJ1-2
v_call: TRBV6-1
cdr3_length: 15
clone_size: .
d_call: TRBD1

cdr3_nt: TGTGCCAGCAGCGTAGGGCAGATTAATGAAAAACTGTTTTTT
cdr3_aa: CASSVGQINEKLFF
j_call: TRBJ1-4
v_call: TRBV9
cdr3_length: 14
clone_size: .
d_call: .

cdr3_nt: TGTGCCAGCACCCCTGGTGGGACAAGCCCTCGCGAGCAGTACTTC
cdr3_aa: CASTPGGTSPREQYF
j_call: TRBJ2-7
v_call: TRBV7-2
cdr3_length: 15
clone_size: .
d_call: .

cdr3_nt: TGCGCCAGCAGCCAAGATGTAGGCAGGGTCCCCCGAGAGACCCAGTACTTC
cdr3_aa: CASSQDVGRVPRETQYF
j_call: TRBJ2-5
v_call: TRBV4-1
cdr3_length: 17
clone_size: .
d_call: .

cdr3_nt: TGCGCCAGCAGCTTGCCGGACAGGGGAGGTTCCGGGGCCAACGTCCTGACTTTC
cdr3_aa: CASSLPDRGGSGANVLTF
j_call: TRBJ2-6
v_call: TRBV5-1
cdr3_length: 18
clone_size: .
d_call: TRBD1

cdr3_nt: TGTGCCAGCAGCTTGGTAACCGACCGCCCGAACACTGAAGCTTTCTTT
cdr3_aa: CASSLVTDRPNTEAFF
j_call: TRBJ1-1
v_call: TRBV5-6
cdr3_length: 16
clone_size: once
d_call: .

cdr3_nt: TGTGCCTGGAGGACCACTCCCGGGACTACCCTCTACGAGCAGTACTTC
cdr3_aa: CAWRTTPGTTLYEQYF
j_call: TRBJ2-7
v_call: TRBV30
cdr3_length: 16
clone_size: .
d_call: TRBD2

cdr3_nt: TGTGCCAGCAGCTTTCAGGACACGGGTTACGAGCAGTACTTC
cdr3_aa: CASSFQDTGYEQYF
j_call: TRBJ2-7
v_call: TRBV5-6
cdr3_length: 14
clone_size: once
d_call: .

cdr3_nt: TGTGCCAGCAGCTTGGTAGGACGGGGTGAGCAGTTCTTC
cdr3_aa: CASSLVGRGEQFF
j_call: TRBJ2-1
v_call: TRBV5-5
cdr3_length: 13
clone_size: .
d_call: .

cdr3_nt: TGTGCCAGCAGCTTAGGGACTGGAAATCAGCCCCAGCATTTT
cdr3_aa: CASSLGTGNQPQHF
j_call: TRBJ1-5
v_call: TRBV7-9
cdr3_length: 14
clone_size: .
d_call: .

cdr3_nt: TGCGCCAGCAGCTTGACCACGTCCTATGGCTACACCTTC
cdr3_aa: CASSLTTSYGYTF
j_call: TRBJ1-2
v_call: TRBV5-1
cdr3_length: 13
clone_size: .
d_call: .

cdr3_nt: TGTGCCAGTAGTCACGGGGGCAGGGGGTTATCTTTATCTGGCTACACCTTC
cdr3_aa: CASSHGGRGLSLSGYTF
j_call: TRBJ1-2
v_call: TRBV19
cdr3_length: 17
clone_size: .
d_call: TRBD1

cdr3_nt: TGTGCCAGCAGCGCCTTCCAGGGGGCCTCTTGGAATTCACCCCTCCACTTT
cdr3_aa: CASSAFQGASWNSPLHF
j_call: TRBJ1-6
v_call: TRBV7-8
cdr3_length: 17
clone_size: .
d_call: TRBD1

cdr3_nt: TGTGCCAGCAGCCAGTCGGTCTCTAACTATGGCTACACCTTC
cdr3_aa: CASSQSVSNYGYTF
j_call: TRBJ1-2
v_call: TRBV5-4
cdr3_length: 14
clone_size: .
d_call: .

cdr3_nt: TGTGCCAGTCATAGCGGCTACAATGAGCAGTTCTTC
cdr3_aa: CASHSGYNEQFF
j_call: TRBJ2-1
v_call: TRBV19
cdr3_length: 12
clone_size: once
d_call: .

cdr3_nt: TGTGCCAGCAGCTTAGGCTCCCGGGGGCACACTGAAGCTTTCTTT
cdr3_aa: CASSLGSRGHTEAFF
j_call: TRBJ1-1
v_call: TRBV7-8
cdr3_length: 15
clone_size: .
d_call: .

cdr3_nt: TGTGCCAGCAGCTTAGAACTAGAGCAGTTCTTC
cdr3_aa: CASSLELEQFF
j_call: TRBJ2-1
v_call: TRBV11-2
cdr3_length: 11
clone_size: .
d_call: .

cdr3_nt: TGTGCCAGTAGTAGGGACGGGACAGCCGTCTACGAGCAGTACTTC
cdr3_aa: CASSRDGTAVYEQYF
j_call: TRBJ2-7
v_call: TRBV19
cdr3_length: 15
clone_size: .
d_call: TRBD1

cdr3_nt: TGTGCCAGCAGCGCGCCCCGGACAGAATACACAGATACGCAGTATTTT
cdr3_aa: CASSAPRTEYTDTQYF
j_call: TRBJ2-3
v_call: TRBV7-2
cdr3_length: 16
clone_size: .
d_call: .

cdr3_nt: TGCGCCAGCAGCTTTACAGGGGAAACTGAAGCTTTCTTT
cdr3_aa: CASSFTGETEAFF
j_call: TRBJ1-1
v_call: TRBV5-1
cdr3_length: 13
clone_size: .
d_call: TRBD1

cdr3_nt: TGCGCCAGCAGCTTGCCAGGGGCATTACGCTACACCTTC
cdr3_aa: CASSLPGALRYTF
j_call: TRBJ1-2
v_call: TRBV5-1
cdr3_length: 13
clone_size: .
d_call: .

cdr3_nt: TGTGCCAGCAGTGACTCAGGGAACGGCTACACCTTC
cdr3_aa: CASSDSGNGYTF
j_call: TRBJ1-2
v_call: TRBV6-4
cdr3_length: 12
clone_size: .
d_call: .

cdr3_nt: TGTGCCAGCAGTCGACGGACGGAAAGCTCCTACAATGAGCAGTTCTTC
cdr3_aa: CASSRRTESSYNEQFF
j_call: TRBJ2-1
v_call: TRBV28
cdr3_length: 16
clone_size: .
d_call: .

cdr3_nt: TGTGCCAGCTCACGGTGGACGAGTGAGACCCAGTACTTC
cdr3_aa: CASSRWTSETQYF
j_call: TRBJ2-5
v_call: TRBV18
cdr3_length: 13
clone_size: .
d_call: .

cdr3_nt: TGTGCCAGCACTTGGACAGACCCCGATCAGCCCCAGCATTTT
cdr3_aa: CASTWTDPDQPQHF
j_call: TRBJ1-5
v_call: TRBV5-8
cdr3_length: 14
clone_size: once
d_call: .

cdr3_nt: TGTGCCAGCAGTTACTTTGGACTTCTGAACACTGAAGCTTTCTTT
cdr3_aa: CASSYFGLLNTEAFF
j_call: TRBJ1-1
v_call: TRBV6-5
cdr3_length: 15
clone_size: .
d_call: .

cdr3_nt: TGTGCCAGCAGTACTTACAGAAACACTGAAGCTTTCTTT
cdr3_aa: CASSTYRNTEAFF
j_call: TRBJ1-1
v_call: TRBV6-6
cdr3_length: 13
clone_size: .
d_call: .

cdr3_nt: TGCGCCAGCAGCTTGGGGCCGGGGACTAGAACATCACCTACGCAGTATTTT
cdr3_aa: CASSLGPGTRTSPTQYF
j_call: TRBJ2-3
v_call: TRBV5-1
cdr3_length: 17
clone_size: .
d_call: TRBD2

cdr3_nt: TGCGCCAGCAGTGAGGACGGGAGCTCCTACAATGAGCAGTTCTTC
cdr3_aa: CASSEDGSSYNEQFF
j_call: TRBJ2-1
v_call: TRBV10-1
cdr3_length: 15
clone_size: .
d_call: .

cdr3_nt: TGTGCCAGCAGCTCCCGGACAGGGGCATTCTACGAGCAGTACTTC
cdr3_aa: CASSSRTGAFYEQYF
j_call: TRBJ2-7
v_call: TRBV11-2
cdr3_length: 15
clone_size: .
d_call: TRBD1

cdr3_nt: TGTGCCAGCAGTGCCGGCTTCTTAGAGAGCACAGATACGCAGTATTTT
cdr3_aa: CASSAGFLESTDTQYF
j_call: TRBJ2-3
v_call: TRBV6-1
cdr3_length: 16
clone_size: .
d_call: .